These 21 T cell receptor beta chains came from one sample sequenced in a study of cytomegalovirus exposure and HLA in healthy donors. Produced via immunoSEQ multiplex PCR; TCRdb's table is partial and in-frame only. Of roughly 76,000 clones in the sample, around 94% were seen once. Sample: PBMCs. The receptors shown here come from a man aged 18 to 30 in good health and CMV-seropositive.

This clone was seen once. The gene calls are TRBV9 and TRBJ1-3; perhaps TRBD1 as D (6 bases). This CDR3 spans 16 amino acids. Looked up from germline, CDR1 is SGDLS and CDR2 is YYNGEE. Trimming stripped 3 bases from V and 0 bases from J, with 13 bases between. The CDR3 region has the DNA TGTGCCAGCAGCGCCGACAGGCAAACCTCTGGAAACACCATATATTTT. Protein sequence: CASSADRQTSGNTIYF.

This clone has just a few counts. The chain combines TRBV2 with TRBJ2-7, with a possible D match to TRBD2 (7 bases). This CDR3 spans 12 amino acids. Germline V gene lookup returns CDR1 SNHLY and CDR2 FYNNEI. Trimming took off 3 bases at V and 9 bases at J, with 12 bases between the two ends. The CDR3 nucleotides are TGTGCCAGCAGTGACAGGGGAGGGAGGCAGTACTTC. This sequence encodes CASSDRGGRQYF.

The chain uses TRBV5-1 and TRBJ2-5, with 9 bases aligning to TRBD1. CDR3 length equals 14 residues. V shed 4 bases, J shed 2 bases, and the junction held 3 bases outside the gene matches. Per the germline V gene, CDR1 is SGHRS and CDR2 is YFSETQ. CDR3 nucleotides: TGCGCCAGCAGCCCAGGGACAGGGCAAGAGACCCAGTACTTC. Its protein product is CASSPGTGQETQYF.

The rearrangement uses TRBV6-6 and TRBJ2-7, with 7 bases lining up with TRBD1. Germline CDR1 MNHNY, CDR2 SVGAGI (reference sequence). The V and J ends lost 7 bases and 2 bases, in that order; junction bases with no gene match: 5. The CDR3 covers 13 residues. CDR3 sequence reads: CASNRQGAYEQYF. CDR3 DNA: TGTGCCAGCAACAGACAGGGAGCCTACGAGCAGTACTTC.

The rearrangement uses TRBV30 and TRBJ1-5; 7 nucleotides align to TRBD1. V lost 0 bases and J lost 0; bases outside the gene matches: 2. Germline V gene sequence: CDR1 GTSNPN, CDR2 SVGIG (reference sequence). This CDR3 has 15 residues. The DNA of the CDR3 is TGTGCCTGGAGTGTACAGGGGAATAGCAATCAGCCCCAGCATTTT. Encoded protein: CAWSVQGNSNQPQHF. Variable domain in full (rest from reference TRBV30 and TRBJ1-5): SQTIHQWPATLVQPVGSPLSLECTVEGTSNPNLYWYRQAAGRGLQLLFYSVGIGQISSEVPQNLSASRPQDRQFILSSKKLLLSDSGFYLCAWSVQGNSNQPQHFGDGTRLSIL.

This clone has just a few counts. This rearrangement joins TRBV25-1 to TRBJ2-1, with TRBD2 matching over 11 bases. Germline CDR1 and CDR2: MGHDK and SYGVNS. This CDR3 contains 18 residues. V trimming: 1 base; J trimming: 8 bases; junction bases outside the gene matches: 13. Here the CDR3 reads CASSESGLAGLLMDEQFF. In nucleotides, the CDR3 is TGTGCCAGCAGTGAATCAGGACTAGCGGGCCTCCTGATGGATGAGCAGTTCTTC.

This clone was seen a single time. J is TRBJ2-7 and V is TRBV4-1; possible D gene TRBD2, 5 bases. The CDR3 sequence is 16 residues long. Germline V gene data show CDR1 as MGHRA and CDR2 as YSYEKL. V gave up 1 base and J gave up 0 bases, with 13 bases separating them. The CDR3 protein is CASSQGILATSYEQYF. The CDR3 DNA follows: TGCGCCAGCAGCCAAGGGATCTTAGCGACCTCCTACGAGCAGTACTTC.

The J gene is TRBJ2-3, the V gene TRBV6-5; 9 nucleotides line up with TRBD2. Germline V gene data show CDR1 as MNHEY and CDR2 as SVGAGI. This CDR3 is built from 15 residues. J was trimmed by 4 bases and V by 7 bases; bases with no gene match: 9. DNA of the CDR3: TGTGCCAGCACCCCAGCGGGAGGTATGGCAGATACGCAGTATTTT. Amino acids: CASTPAGGMADTQYF.

This chain connects TRBV10-3 to TRBJ2-1; the D gene is possibly TRBD2 (6 bases). Trimming removed 10 bases at V and 1 base at J, with 17 bases between. The CDR3 extends over 15 amino acids. Germline V CDR1 and CDR2: ENHRY, SYGVKD. The DNA of the CDR3 is TGTGCCACCGGGGGAGTAGCGGTATCCTACAATGAGCAGTTCTTC. This translates into CATGGVAVSYNEQFF.

The gene calls are TRBV5-1 and TRBJ1-1; D not certain. Germline CDR1 and CDR2: SGHRS and YFSETQ. V was shortened by 4 bases and J by 0 bases, with 7 bases between the two germline ends. The CDR3 totals 13 residues. In DNA form, the CDR3 reads TGCGCCAGCAGCCCATACATGAACACTGAAGCTTTCTTT. It encodes CASSPYMNTEAFF. The full variable domain, rest sourced from reference TRBV5-1 and TRBJ1-1, is KAGVTQTPRYLIKTRGQQVTLSCSPISGHRSVSWYQQTPGQGLQFLFEYFSETQRNKGNFPGRFSGRQFSNSRSEMNVSTLELGDSALYLCASSPYMNTEAFFGQGTRLTVV.

The DNA for the CDR3 is TGTGCCAGCACCGCGCTAGGCTCTTGGGAGCAGTACTTC. Translating gives CASTALGSWEQYF. V is TRBV7-8 and J is TRBJ2-7; D gene ambiguous. Germline-derived CDR1 and CDR2 are SGHVS and FQNEAQ. V was clipped by 7 bases and J by 7 bases, with 17 bases between them. This CDR3 has 13 amino acids. The full variable domain, completed using reference TRBV7-8 and TRBJ2-7, is GAGVSQSPRYKVAKRGQDVALRCDPISGHVSLFWYQQALGQGPEFLTYFQNEAQLDKSGLPSDRFFAERPEGSVSTLKIQRTQQEDSAVYLCASTALGSWEQYFGPGTRLTVT.

The rearrangement links TRBV18 to TRBJ2-1, with 7 positions matching TRBD1. The trim removed 6 bases at V and 6 bases at J, leaving 14 bases unmatched. The germline gives CDR1 KGHSH, CDR2 LQKENI. The CDR3 sequence is 16 residues long. CDR3 nucleotides: TGTGCCAGCTCCCGGGATAGGGGGCTGCAGGCCAATGAGCAGTTCTTC. Translation gives CASSRDRGLQANEQFF.

The rearrangement links TRBV5-4 to TRBJ2-7; a weak D match, TRBD2 (6 bases). Germline V gives CDR1 SGHNT, CDR2 YYREEE (reference sequence). V was shortened by 0 bases and J by 2 bases, with 12 bases between the two germline ends. The CDR3 spans 15 residues. CDR3 sequence reads: CASSLGRGGTYEQYF. As DNA, the CDR3 is TGTGCCAGCAGCTTGGGACGGGGCGGGACCTACGAGCAGTACTTC. Full variable domain (rest looked up from reference TRBV5-4 and TRBJ2-7): ETGVTQSPTHLIKTRGQQVTLRCSSQSGHNTVSWYQQALGQGPQFIFQYYREEENGRGNFPPRFSGLQFPNYSSELNVNALELDDSALYLCASSLGRGGTYEQYFGPGTRLTVT.

The CDR3 protein is CASSQGRDRDYEQYF. The CDR3 coding sequence is TGCGCCAGCAGCCAAGGGAGAGACAGGGACTACGAGCAGTACTTC. The chain carries TRBV4-1 and TRBJ2-7, with 7 positions matching TRBD1. With V trimmed by 1 base and J by 3 bases, 6 bases remained unmatched. The CDR3 totals 15 residues. Germline CDR1 MGHRA, CDR2 YSYEKL.

The genes are TRBV6-5 and TRBJ2-3, with TRBD1 matching over 8 bases. Per germline, CDR1 MNHEY and CDR2 SVGAGI. The CDR3 has 15 amino acids. The V gene end was trimmed by 6 bases and the J gene end by 2 bases; junction bases not matched to a gene: 7. The CDR3 sequence: CASRIGQGDTDTQYF. The CDR3 region has the DNA TGTGCCAGCAGAATAGGACAGGGCGACACAGATACGCAGTATTTT.

The J gene is TRBJ2-2, the V gene TRBV11-3; a possible D gene is TRBD1 (6 bases). The length of the CDR3 is 15 residues. Trimming pared 6 bases from V and 6 bases from J, leaving 17 bases between. CDR1 and CDR2 (germline): SGHNT, YENEEA. CDR3 coding DNA: TGTGCCAGCAGTCCTAGGGGGAGTGGCGCCGGGGAGCTGTTTTTT. It codes for CASSPRGSGAGELFF.

The chain combines TRBV10-1 with TRBJ2-1, with 8 bases lining up with TRBD2. The CDR3 sequence is 16 residues long. Unmatched junction bases numbered 4, after V lost 3 bases and J lost 0 bases. From germline, CDR1 is WNHNN and CDR2 SYGVQD (reference sequence). The CDR3 loop is CASSDPAGGSYNEQFF. CDR3 nucleotide sequence: TGCGCCAGCAGTGACCCGGCGGGAGGCTCCTACAATGAGCAGTTCTTC.

This chain joins TRBV28 and TRBJ2-1; 7 bases line up with TRBD2. Looked up from germline, CDR1 is MDHEN and CDR2 is SYDVKM. Trimming at V came to 5 bases and at J to 0 bases, leaving 1 base not matched to a gene. There are 14 residues in the CDR3. CDR3 loop: CASSGGSSYNEQFF. CDR3 sequence (DNA): TGTGCCAGCAGTGGCGGGAGCTCCTACAATGAGCAGTTCTTC.

The table lists this clone with a count of one. An end of the junction does not agree with germline; a read error may underlie this. This chain links TRBV5-1 with TRBJ2-3; TRBD2 matches at 7 bases. Per germline, CDR1 SGHRS and CDR2 YFSETQ. The CDR3 length is 14 residues. CDR3 sequence (DNA): TGCGCCAACAGCATCGGGACTACTTTAGATACGCAGTATTTT. Its protein is CANSIGTTLDTQYF.

The genes are TRBV27 and TRBJ2-1; 11 bases are shared with TRBD1. The V gene's germline CDR1 is MNHEY and CDR2 SMNVEV (reference sequence). The trim removed 0 bases at V and 3 bases at J, leaving 1 base unmatched. CDR3 length: 16 residues. The CDR3 nucleotides read TGTGCCAGCAGTTTATCGGGGACAGGGGGCTACAATGAGCAGTTCTTC. Translating gives CASSLSGTGGYNEQFF.

The chain combines TRBV9 with TRBJ2-3; 8 nucleotides match TRBD2. The CDR3 consists of 16 residues. The ends lost 4 bases at V and 0 bases at J; junction bases unmatched: 7. CDR1 and CDR2 from the germline V gene are SGDLS and YYNGEE. The DNA of the CDR3 is TGTGCCAGCAGCCCCCGGGTAGCGGGAAGCACAGATACGCAGTATTTT. It specifies CASSPRVAGSTDTQYF.